Shown below are 26 T cell receptor beta chains from a single sample sequenced in a study of post-analysis software for immune sequencing data. The study's findings and limits: Five TRBV segments occurring more often in patients than controls included TRBV5-6, TRBV5-1 and TRBV20-1.

Incorporated into the TCR beta cDNA libraries were unique molecular identifiers, which served to reduce PCR and sequencing biases. TCRdb reprocessed the PCR reads with MiXCR, giving one entry per CDR3 protein. The data contain roughly 620,000 distinct CDR3 sequences, about 40% of them seen just once; the ten biggest clones take up 1.5% to 2%. Their antigens are not known. The specimen sequenced was blood. The receptor source for this set is a girl under 18 with multiple sclerosis.

This clonotype was detected a few times. The chain has TRBV5-1 and TRBJ2-5; 15 nucleotides align to TRBD2. This CDR3 contains 15 residues. The V gene's germline CDR1 is SGHRS and CDR2 YFSETQ. V gave up 4 bases and J gave up 11 bases; unmatched junction bases: 9. CDR3 DNA sequence: TGCGCCAGCAGCCACGGACTAGCGGGAGGGCAGGAGCAGTACTTC. As protein: CASSHGLAGGQEQYF.

The chain is built from TRBV5-1 and TRBJ2-1, with 8 bases aligning to TRBD2. CDR3 length equals 15 residues. Trimming at V came to 4 bases and at J to 7 bases, leaving 10 bases not matched to a gene. Per the germline V gene, CDR1 is SGHRS and CDR2 is YFSETQ. The CDR3 DNA reads as TGCGCCAGCAGCCTCAGCGGGAGTGTGGGTAATGAGCAGTTCTTC. It translates to CASSLSGSVGNEQFF. The full variable domain, completed using reference TRBV5-1 and TRBJ2-1, is KAGVTQTPRYLIKTRGQQVTLSCSPISGHRSVSWYQQTPGQGLQFLFEYFSETQRNKGNFPGRFSGRQFSNSRSEMNVSTLELGDSALYLCASSLSGSVGNEQFFGPGTRLTVL.

There are a few counts of this clonotype. The V gene is TRBV29-1, the J gene TRBJ2-4, with D perhaps given as TRBD1 or TRBD2 (5 bases each). Germline CDR1 SQVTM, CDR2 ANQGSEA. This CDR3 spans 15 amino acids. Between the trimmed V and J ends, which lost 2 bases and 6 bases, there was a span of 17 bases. The CDR3 DNA reads TGCAGCGTTGAACCCGCGAGGGGTATGGGAAACATTCAGTACTTC. Its translation is CSVEPARGMGNIQYF.

The chain uses TRBV11-2 and TRBJ2-1; a weak D match, TRBD1 (6 bases). The CDR3 is 15 amino acids. The germline V gene has CDR1 SGHAT and CDR2 FQNNGV. Between the trimmed V and J ends, which lost 1 base and 12 bases, there was a span of 19 bases. This CDR3 is CASSLVGQGIYVQFF. DNA of the CDR3: TGTGCCAGCAGCTTAGTTGGCCAGGGGATCTATGTGCAGTTCTTC.

This chain links TRBV6-4 with TRBJ2-2; D not resolved. The CDR3 contains 14 residues. CDR1 is MRHNA and CDR2 is SNTAGT in the germline V gene. Trimming took 4 bases from V and 2 from J, leaving 8 bases between them. The CDR3 DNA reads TGTGCCAGCAGTGTGTGGGATAACACCGGGGAGCTGTTTTTT. This sequence encodes CASSVWDNTGELFF.

This chain links TRBV7-9 with TRBJ2-5; 14 bases are shared with TRBD2. This CDR3 contains 15 residues. CDR1 SEHNR and CDR2 FQNEAQ come from the germline V gene (reference sequence). Losses at the gene ends were 5 bases for V and 11 bases for J; bases not matched to a gene: 10. The CDR3 sequence: CASSPSGTSGSVQYF. Written as DNA, the CDR3 is TGTGCCAGCAGCCCATCCGGGACTAGCGGGAGCGTGCAGTACTTC. The full variable domain, in which reference TRBV7-9 and TRBJ2-5 provide the parts outside the CDR3, is DTGVSQNPRHKITKRGQNVTFRCDPISEHNRLYWYRQTLGQGPEFLTYFQNEAQLEKSRLLSDRFSAERPKGSFSTLEIQRTEQGDSAMYLCASSPSGTSGSVQYFGPGTRLLVL.

Comment on this clonotype: The junction departs from germline at one end; a sequencing error may be responsible. This chain joins TRBV5-1 and TRBJ1-4; D possibly corresponds to TRBD1 (5 bases). The CDR3 runs 14 residues. CDR1 and CDR2 from the germline V gene are SGHRS and YFSETQ. The CDR3 region has the DNA TGCACCAGCAGCTTGGGGCATCTGGATGAAAAACTGTTTTTT. It codes for CTSSLGHLDEKLFF.

The chain has TRBV9 and TRBJ2-1; 10 bases map to TRBD2. Germline V gene lookup returns CDR1 SGDLS and CDR2 YYNGEE. Germline trimming cut 4 bases from V and 6 bases from J; bases unmatched to any gene: 7. This CDR3 is 15 amino acids long. CDR3 protein: CASSQAGGPLNEQFF. CDR3 sequence (DNA): TGTGCCAGCAGCCAAGCGGGGGGGCCTCTCAATGAGCAGTTCTTC.

The rearrangement joins TRBV27 to TRBJ1-1, with D maybe TRBD1 (6 bases). V shed 5 bases and J shed 5 bases, with 15 bases lying between them. The CDR3 is 14 amino acids. Germline loops: CDR1 MNHEY, CDR2 SMNVEV (reference sequence). CDR3 DNA: TGTGCCAGCAGTAGCAGGGGCCCCGTAACTGAAGCTTTCTTT. It is translated as CASSSRGPVTEAFF.

The rearrangement uses TRBV5-1 and TRBJ2-7; TRBD1 agrees at 7 bases. CDR1 is SGHRS, CDR2 YFSETQ, per germline. J was trimmed by 5 bases and V by 3 bases; bases with no gene match: 14. The length of the CDR3 is 16 residues. CDR3 in amino acids: CASSSWVGQGVDEQYF. CDR3 DNA: TGCGCCAGCAGCTCCTGGGTGGGGCAGGGGGTCGACGAGCAGTACTTC.

The rearrangement uses TRBV12-3 or TRBV12-4 and TRBJ1-2; D perhaps matches TRBD1 (5 bases). CDR3 length equals 13 residues. V shed 8 bases and J shed 6 bases, with 16 bases lying between them. CDR3 in DNA: TGTGCCAGCCTTGCGGGGGGTCAGGATGGCTACACCTTC. Translating it yields CASLAGGQDGYTF.

The J gene is TRBJ2-7, the V gene TRBV5-1, with 10 bases that match TRBD2. Looked up from germline, CDR1 is SGHRS and CDR2 is YFSETQ. J was trimmed by 3 bases and V by 0 bases; bases with no gene match: 9. CDR3 length equals 17 residues. CDR3 nucleotides: TGCGCCAGCAGCTTGGCTCTAGCGGGGGTGAATTACTACGAGCAGTACTTC. Translation gives CASSLALAGVNYYEQYF.

The V gene is TRBV20-1, the J gene TRBJ2-1; 8 bases are shared with TRBD2. This CDR3 is built from 15 residues. Trimming cost V 1 base and J 9 bases; bases outside gene matches: 11. Germline V gene data show CDR1 as DFQATT and CDR2 as SNEGSKA (reference sequence). The CDR3 is CSARAFYPAGVEQFF. CDR3 coding DNA: TGCAGTGCTAGAGCCTTCTATCCAGCGGGAGTTGAGCAGTTCTTC.

This clonotype has only a few counts. The rearrangement links TRBV7-9 to TRBJ2-1; TRBD1 matches at 11 bases. With 1 base clipped from V and 6 bases from J, the junction kept 5 bases outside the gene matches. Germline CDR1 reads SEHNR; CDR2 reads FQNEAQ (reference sequence). This CDR3 contains 16 residues. The CDR3 DNA reads as TGTGCCAGCAGCTTAGTTGGACAGGGGGCGTCCAATGAGCAGTTCTTC. Protein sequence: CASSLVGQGASNEQFF.

CDR3 sequence (DNA): TGTGCCAGCAGCTCCACAGGGGCCGCGGACATTCAGTACTTC. Its protein is CASSSTGAADIQYF. The chain carries TRBV7-2 and TRBJ2-4; TRBD1 matches at 7 bases. Germline assignment: CDR1 SGHTA and CDR2 FQGNSA. The CDR3 has 14 amino acids. V trimming: 4 bases; J trimming: 8 bases; junction bases outside the gene matches: 8.

This chain joins TRBV10-3 and TRBJ1-1; D gene ambiguous. Germline CDR1 ENHRY, CDR2 SYGVKD. This CDR3 comprises 13 residues. V was clipped by 8 bases and J by 0 bases, with 10 bases between them. The CDR3 DNA reads as TGTGCCATCTCTCGGGCGATGAACACTGAAGCTTTCTTT. Translated: CAISRAMNTEAFF.

This clonotype was observed a few times. The chain uses TRBV12-3 or TRBV12-4 and TRBJ2-7; 8 bases line up with TRBD1. The CDR3 has 16 residues. The trim removed 5 bases at V and 2 bases at J, leaving 11 bases unmatched. CDR3 residues: CASSDRQGSYPYEQYF. In nucleotides, the CDR3 is TGTGCCAGCAGTGATCGACAGGGGTCCTATCCCTACGAGCAGTACTTC.

The rearrangement links TRBV20-1 to TRBJ2-5; D is undetermined. Germline CDR1 and CDR2: DFQATT and SNEGSKA (reference sequence). Trimming pared 6 bases from V and 1 base from J, leaving 9 bases between. The CDR3 has 12 residues. The DNA of the CDR3 is TGCAGTGCCAGGACGGTCCAAGAGACCCAGTACTTC. This codes for CSARTVQETQYF.

This clonotype was seen a few times. The chain carries TRBV12-3 or TRBV12-4 and TRBJ2-5; no reliable D call. The V end was cut by 4 bases, the J end by 2 bases, with 11 bases between. The CDR3 totals 14 residues. The CDR3 sequence is CASSSWTEQETQYF. CDR3 in DNA: TGTGCCAGCAGTTCTTGGACCGAACAAGAGACCCAGTACTTC.

This clonotype was counted many times. The rearrangement uses TRBV12-3 or TRBV12-4 and TRBJ2-7, with a weak D call TRBD2 (6 bases). The CDR3 loop spans 13 amino acids. Trimming stripped 4 bases from V and 3 bases from J, with 10 bases between. This CDR3 reads CASSWRAGYEQYF. The CDR3 DNA reads TGTGCCAGCAGTTGGAGGGCTGGCTACGAGCAGTACTTC.

With regard to this clonotype: Germline and junction disagree at one end, which may indicate a read error. In DNA form, the CDR3 reads TGTACCAGCACCACAGAACGGGGCAGGGGGCCAGGCTATGGCTACACCTTC. Amino acid sequence: CTSTTERGRGPGYGYTF. The rearrangement uses TRBV6-1 and TRBJ1-2; 8 nucleotides align to TRBD1. The germline CDR1 and CDR2 sequences are MNHNS and SASEGT. CDR3 size: 17 residues.

Many counts were recorded for this clonotype. This chain links TRBV5-1 with TRBJ2-5, with TRBD2 matching over 7 bases. The CDR3 has 15 amino acids. CDR1 is SGHRS, CDR2 YFSETQ, per germline. With 4 bases clipped from V and 3 bases from J, the junction kept 9 bases outside the gene matches. CDR3 sequence: CASSPGDYSKETQYF. The CDR3 DNA is TGCGCCAGCAGCCCGGGGGACTATTCGAAAGAGACCCAGTACTTC.

This chain connects TRBV6-1 to TRBJ2-1; 10 bases are a match to TRBD1. The better agreement between TRBJ2-7 and the DNA end casts doubt on the J call. CDR1 is MNHNS, CDR2 SASEGT, per germline. The CDR3 has 14 amino acids. CDR3: CASIEPGTGDEQYF. CDR3 nucleotide sequence: TGTGCCAGCATCGAACCCGGGACAGGGGACGAGCAGTACTTC.

The chain is built from TRBV6-5 and TRBJ2-5; D ambiguous. The CDR3 contains 15 residues. CDR1 and CDR2 (germline): MNHEY, SVGAGI. With 0 bases removed from V and 2 bases from J, the gap between germline ends came to 10 bases. The CDR3 sequence is CASSYSTGLQETQYF. The CDR3 region has the DNA TGTGCCAGCAGTTACTCGACGGGCCTTCAAGAGACCCAGTACTTC.

The count of this clonotype is one. The V call is TRBV4-1, the J call TRBJ2-6; a possible D gene is TRBD1 (6 bases). Trimming took off 0 bases at V and 0 bases at J, with 18 bases between the two ends. CDR1 and CDR2 from the germline V gene are MGHRA and YSYEKL. This CDR3 is 20 amino acids long. The CDR3 region is CASSQDRHQTGSSGANVLTF. In nucleotides, the CDR3 is TGCGCCAGCAGCCAAGATCGACACCAGACAGGCAGCTCTGGGGCCAACGTCCTGACTTTC.

The chain joins TRBV7-2 to TRBJ2-1; D unclear. Germline V lookup: CDR1 SGHTA, CDR2 FQGNSA. Trimming shortened V by 1 base and J by 8 bases, and 6 bases separated the two germline ends. The CDR3 length is 12 residues. CDR3 coding DNA: TGTGCCAGCAGCTTAGTCGCCTATGAGCAGTTCTTC. This gives the protein CASSLVAYEQFF.